This T cell receptor (beta chain) originates from a study of cytomegalovirus exposure and HLA in healthy donors. Study conclusions and caveats: Later work associated over 15,000 TCR beta sequences with HLA alleles at 0.05 false discovery rate. Common viral pathogens seemed, in a later analysis, to connect with several of the most significant clusters. Productive rates of about 87% or about 30% were seen for most TCR beta V segments in an earlier analysis.

Primers: 60 Vbeta forward and 13 Jbeta reverse. Generated by immunoSEQ multiplex PCR, the TCRdb table keeps only in-frame clones and is missing some. This table has under 250,000 clones, around 86% appearing once. This CDR3 is built from 15 residues. Trimming cost V 5 bases and J 2 bases; bases outside gene matches: 6. Germline V gene data show CDR1 as MNHEY and CDR2 as SVGAGI. As for this clone: Its specificity is not known.

This chain uses TRBV6-5 with TRBJ1-3, with 7 bases fitting TRBD1. This clonotype was sampled from a woman in her forties or fifties in good health and CMV-seropositive. Sequenced sample: PBMCs. The CDR3 bases are TGTGCCAGCAGTAGACAGGGAGGACCTGGAAACACCATATATTTT. It is translated as CASSRQGGPGNTIYF.